The 15 T cell receptor beta chains below were found in one sample sequenced in a study of cytomegalovirus exposure and HLA in healthy donors. The PCR made use of 60 Vbeta and 13 Jbeta primers. The data were produced by immunoSEQ multiplex PCR, yet TCRdb's version contains in-frame clones alone and is incomplete. The table has about 160,000 clones, around 69% seen once. Sequencing was performed on PBMCs. These receptors originate from a man between 60 and 75 years old in good health and CMV-seronegative.

V gene TRBV4-2 combines with J gene TRBJ2-5; weak D call: TRBD2 (7 bases). Trimming took 1 base from V and 2 from J, leaving 17 bases between them. Germline CDR1 LGHNA, CDR2 YNFKEQ. The CDR3 spans 17 residues. Here the CDR3 reads CASSQVSRGRGQETQYF. The CDR3 nucleotides read TGTGCCAGCAGCCAAGTTTCACGAGGGAGGGGGCAAGAGACCCAGTACTTC.

This chain uses TRBV2 with TRBJ1-2; 7 bases fit TRBD1. CDR3 size: 15 residues. The J segment lost 12 bases and the V segment lost 8 bases, leaving 21 bases of the junction unmatched. Germline assignment: CDR1 SNHLY and CDR2 FYNNEI. The CDR3 reads CASGGTVSGGTQDTF. The CDR3 nucleotides read TGTGCCAGCGGCGGGACAGTTTCCGGCGGGACCCAGGACACCTTC.

The rearrangement joins TRBV9 to TRBJ2-2; no reliable D call. Trimming shortened V by 0 bases and J by 7 bases, and 4 bases separated the two germline ends. This CDR3 is 12 amino acids long. The germline V gene encodes CDR1 SGDLS and CDR2 YYNGEE. CDR3 region: CASSVGLGELFF. The CDR3 DNA follows: TGTGCCAGCAGCGTAGGGCTCGGGGAGCTGTTTTTT.

Turning to this clone: Other DNA sequences from this sample encode an identical CDR3 as well. The gene calls are TRBV7-2 and TRBJ1-3, with D possibly matching TRBD1 (5 bases). Per germline, CDR1 SGHTA and CDR2 FQGNSA. Trimming left V 3 bases short and J 0 bases short, with 12 bases between. The CDR3 has 16 residues. CDR3 protein: CASSFYQGPSGNTIYF. The DNA of the CDR3 is TGTGCCAGCAGCTTTTACCAGGGTCCCTCTGGAAACACCATATATTTT. Looking up the rest from reference TRBV7-2 and TRBJ1-3 gives the full variable domain: GAGVSQSPSNKVTEKGKDVELRCDPISGHTALYWYRQSLGQGLEFLIYFQGNSAPDKSGLPSDRFSAERTGGSVSTLTIQRTQQEDSAVYLCASSFYQGPSGNTIYFGEGSWLTVV.

Notes on this clone: Additional DNA sequences in this sample encode the identical CDR3. The rearrangement links TRBV19 to TRBJ2-5; a weak D match, TRBD1 (5 bases). Looked up from germline, CDR1 is LNHDA and CDR2 is SQIVND (reference sequence). The CDR3 consists of 14 residues. V lost 3 bases and J 1 base, leaving 9 bases between the germline ends. CDR3 in amino acids: CASSILGPQETQYF. DNA of the CDR3: TGTGCCAGTAGTATCCTGGGGCCCCAAGAGACCCAGTACTTC.

The count of this clone is one. The chain has TRBV10-3 and TRBJ1-2; the D gene is possibly TRBD1 (5 bases). The CDR3 contains 13 residues. V lost 10 bases, J lost 3 bases, and 15 bases lay in between. Per germline, CDR1 ENHRY and CDR2 SYGVKD. The CDR3 loop reads CATTTESDYGYTF. CDR3 in DNA: TGTGCCACTACGACAGAGTCTGACTATGGCTACACCTTC.

The rearrangement joins TRBV5-1 to TRBJ2-2, with TRBD1 identical over 7 bases. Germline CDR1 and CDR2: SGHRS and YFSETQ. V shed 4 bases and J 6 bases; nucleotides not matched to a gene: 9. The CDR3 length is 15 residues. CDR3 protein: CASSPDRLRSGELFF. DNA for the CDR3: TGCGCCAGCAGCCCGGACAGGCTTCGGTCCGGGGAGCTGTTTTTT. The full variable domain, completed using reference TRBV5-1 and TRBJ2-2, is KAGVTQTPRYLIKTRGQQVTLSCSPISGHRSVSWYQQTPGQGLQFLFEYFSETQRNKGNFPGRFSGRQFSNSRSEMNVSTLELGDSALYLCASSPDRLRSGELFFGEGSRLTVL.

V is TRBV28 and J is TRBJ2-7; 15 bases line up with TRBD2. CDR3 length equals 15 residues. The germline V gene has CDR1 MDHEN and CDR2 SYDVKM. V dropped 8 bases and J dropped 6; count of bases not matched to a gene: 8. The CDR3 loop reads CASRTSGRAIGEQYF. In nucleotides, the CDR3 is TGTGCCAGCCGGACTAGCGGGAGGGCGATTGGCGAGCAGTACTTC.

The chain recombines TRBV5-4 with TRBJ1-5; D unresolved. Trimming took 0 bases from V and 5 from J, leaving 6 bases between them. There are 13 residues in the CDR3. Germline lookup yields CDR1 SGHNT and CDR2 YYREEE (reference sequence). The CDR3 sequence: CASSLDQDQPQHF. The CDR3 nucleotides read TGTGCCAGCAGCTTGGACCAGGATCAGCCCCAGCATTTT.

CDR3 nucleotides: TGTGCCAGTAGTATGACAGGGGGCGCGGAAAAACTGTTTTTT. It encodes CASSMTGGAEKLFF. The V and J genes are TRBV19 and TRBJ1-4; 10 nucleotides match TRBD1. This CDR3 contains 14 residues. V lost 3 bases, J lost 8 bases, and 3 bases stayed unmatched. The germline CDR1 and CDR2 sequences are LNHDA and SQIVND (reference sequence).

The table lists this clone with a few counts. The genes are TRBV21-1 and TRBJ1-1; TRBD1, the table's D call, lacks a check against the DNA. TRBV21-1 is tagged as a pseudogene. This CDR3 region has 15 residues. CDR3 residues: CASSHYRVGNTEAFF. CDR3 bases: TGTGCCAGCAGCCATTACAGGGTCGGGAACACTGAAGCTTTCTTT.

This chain connects TRBV30 to TRBJ2-5; 9 positions agree with TRBD1. CDR1 and CDR2 (germline): GTSNPN, SVGIG (reference sequence). V lost 5 bases, J lost 2 bases, and 9 bases stayed unmatched. The CDR3 has 15 residues. This CDR3 is CAWAGQGTAQETQYF. In nucleotides, the CDR3 is TGTGCCTGGGCCGGACAGGGGACCGCACAAGAGACCCAGTACTTC.

The chain links TRBV7-2 to TRBJ1-2; D is ambiguous. The germline V and J ends were trimmed by 1 base and 3 bases, with 9 bases remaining between them. CDR3 length equals 14 residues. Germline V gene data show CDR1 as SGHTA and CDR2 as FQGNSA. The CDR3 region is CASSLDYNDYGYTF. CDR3 coding DNA: TGTGCCAGCAGCTTAGATTACAATGACTATGGCTACACCTTC.

The chain has TRBV7-9 and TRBJ2-6, with 7 bases lining up with TRBD1. This CDR3 is built from 17 residues. Germline V CDR1 and CDR2: SEHNR, FQNEAQ (reference sequence). The V gene end was trimmed by 1 base and the J gene end by 5 bases; junction bases not matched to a gene: 8. Here the CDR3 DNA reads TGTGCCAGCAGCTTAGGACAGGGCCGGGTCTGGGCCAACGTCCTGACTTTC. Its protein product is CASSLGQGRVWANVLTF.

The chain carries TRBV10-3 and TRBJ2-2; 12 positions match TRBD2. There are 22 residues in the CDR3. V was clipped by 2 bases and J by 4 bases; unmatched bases: 20. CDR1 is ENHRY and CDR2 is SYGVKD in the germline V gene. The chain's CDR3 is CAISEPRFAGTSGRMGTGELFF. As DNA, the CDR3 is TGTGCCATCAGTGAGCCAAGGTTCGCCGGGACTAGCGGGCGTATGGGCACCGGGGAGCTGTTTTTT.